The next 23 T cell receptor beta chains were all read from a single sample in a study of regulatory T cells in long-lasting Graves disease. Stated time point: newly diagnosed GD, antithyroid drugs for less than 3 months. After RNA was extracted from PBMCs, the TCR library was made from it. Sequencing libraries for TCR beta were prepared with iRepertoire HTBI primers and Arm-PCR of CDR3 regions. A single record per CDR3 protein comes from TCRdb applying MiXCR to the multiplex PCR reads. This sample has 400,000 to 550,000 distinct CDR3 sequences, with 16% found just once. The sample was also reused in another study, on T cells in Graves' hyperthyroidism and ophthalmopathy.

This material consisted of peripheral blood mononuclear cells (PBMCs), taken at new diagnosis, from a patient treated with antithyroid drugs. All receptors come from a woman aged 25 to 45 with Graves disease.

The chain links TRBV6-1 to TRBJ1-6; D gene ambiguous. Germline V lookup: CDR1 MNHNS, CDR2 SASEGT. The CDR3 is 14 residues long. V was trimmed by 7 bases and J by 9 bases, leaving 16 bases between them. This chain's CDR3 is CASNMGGRFSPLHF. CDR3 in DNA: TGTGCCAGCAACATGGGAGGGCGGTTTTCACCCCTCCACTTT.

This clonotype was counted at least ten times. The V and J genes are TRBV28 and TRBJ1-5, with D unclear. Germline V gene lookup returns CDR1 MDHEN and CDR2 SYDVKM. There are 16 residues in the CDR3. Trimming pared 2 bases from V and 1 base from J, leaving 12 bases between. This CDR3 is CASSLVGRLSNQPQHF. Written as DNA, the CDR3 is TGTGCCAGCAGTTTAGTGGGCAGGTTAAGCAATCAGCCCCAGCATTTT.

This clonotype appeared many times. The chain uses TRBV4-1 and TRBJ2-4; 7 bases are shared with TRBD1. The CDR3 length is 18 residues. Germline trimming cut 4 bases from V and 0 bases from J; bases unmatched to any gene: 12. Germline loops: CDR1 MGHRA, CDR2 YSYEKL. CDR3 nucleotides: TGCGCCAGCAGCCGAAGAGACAGGGCTGGACTAGCCAAAAACATTCAGTACTTC. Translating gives CASSRRDRAGLAKNIQYF.

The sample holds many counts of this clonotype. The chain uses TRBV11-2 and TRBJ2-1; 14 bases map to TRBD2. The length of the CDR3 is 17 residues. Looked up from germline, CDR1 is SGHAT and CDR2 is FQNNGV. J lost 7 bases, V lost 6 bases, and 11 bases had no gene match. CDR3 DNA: TGTGCCAGCAGACCCCCCGGACTAGCGGGAGGAGGTAATGAGCAGTTCTTC. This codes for CASRPPGLAGGGNEQFF.

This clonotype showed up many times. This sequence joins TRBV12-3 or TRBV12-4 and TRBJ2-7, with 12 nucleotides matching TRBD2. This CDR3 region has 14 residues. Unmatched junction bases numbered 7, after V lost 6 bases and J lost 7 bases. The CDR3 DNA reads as TGTGCCAGCAGACCCCAGACTAGCGGGAGTGAGCAGTACTTC. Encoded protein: CASRPQTSGSEQYF.

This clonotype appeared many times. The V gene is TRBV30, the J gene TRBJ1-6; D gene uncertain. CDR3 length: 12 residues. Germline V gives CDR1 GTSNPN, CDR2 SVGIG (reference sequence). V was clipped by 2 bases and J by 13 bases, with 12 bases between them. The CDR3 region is CAWSPDWVPLHF. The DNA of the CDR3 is TGTGCCTGGAGTCCCGATTGGGTTCCCCTCCACTTT.

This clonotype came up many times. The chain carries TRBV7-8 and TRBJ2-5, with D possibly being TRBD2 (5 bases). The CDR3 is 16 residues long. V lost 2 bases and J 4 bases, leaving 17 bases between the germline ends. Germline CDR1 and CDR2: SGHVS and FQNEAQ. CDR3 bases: TGTGCCAGCAGCTTATACAACTCCCAACTAGGAGAGACCCAGTACTTC. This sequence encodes CASSLYNSQLGETQYF. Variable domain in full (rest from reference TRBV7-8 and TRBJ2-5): GAGVSQSPRYKVAKRGQDVALRCDPISGHVSLFWYQQALGQGPEFLTYFQNEAQLDKSGLPSDRFFAERPEGSVSTLKIQRTQQEDSAVYLCASSLYNSQLGETQYFGPGTRLLVL.

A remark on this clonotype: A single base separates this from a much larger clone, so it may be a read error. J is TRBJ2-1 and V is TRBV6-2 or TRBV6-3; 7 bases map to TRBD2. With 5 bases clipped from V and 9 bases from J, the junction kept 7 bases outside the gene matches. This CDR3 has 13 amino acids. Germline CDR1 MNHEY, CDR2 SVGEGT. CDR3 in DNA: TGTGCCAGCAGTGAAGAGGGAGGGAGTGAGCAGTTCTTC. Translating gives CASSEEGGSEQFF.

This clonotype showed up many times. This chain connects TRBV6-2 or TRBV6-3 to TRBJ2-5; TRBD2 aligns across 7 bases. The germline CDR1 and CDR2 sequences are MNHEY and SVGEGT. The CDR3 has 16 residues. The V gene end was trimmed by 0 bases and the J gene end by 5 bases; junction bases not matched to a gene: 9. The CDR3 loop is CASSYSAGVVRETQYF. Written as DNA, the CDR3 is TGTGCCAGCAGTTACTCGGCGGGAGTGGTCAGGGAGACCCAGTACTTC.

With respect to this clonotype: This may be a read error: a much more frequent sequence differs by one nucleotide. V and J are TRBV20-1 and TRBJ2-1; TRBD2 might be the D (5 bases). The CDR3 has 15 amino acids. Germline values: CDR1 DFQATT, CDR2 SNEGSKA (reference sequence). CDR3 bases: TGCGGTGCCGGAAACGCGGGTGAGCTCGGGAATGAGCAGTTCTTC. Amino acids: CGAGNAGELGNEQFF.

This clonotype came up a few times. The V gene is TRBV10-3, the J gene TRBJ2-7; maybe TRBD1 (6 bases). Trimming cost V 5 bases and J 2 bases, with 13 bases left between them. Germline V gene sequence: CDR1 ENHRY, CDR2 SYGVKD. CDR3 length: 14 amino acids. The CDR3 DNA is TGTGCCATCAGTAACCGGGACAATCCCTACGAGCAGTACTTC. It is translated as CAISNRDNPYEQYF.

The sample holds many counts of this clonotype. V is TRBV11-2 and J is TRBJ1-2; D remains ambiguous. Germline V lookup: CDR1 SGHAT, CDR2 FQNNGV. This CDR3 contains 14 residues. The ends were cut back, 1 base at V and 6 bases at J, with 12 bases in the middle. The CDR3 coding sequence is TGTGCCAGCAGCTTAGGCAGGACGTCGCATGGCTACACCTTC. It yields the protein CASSLGRTSHGYTF.

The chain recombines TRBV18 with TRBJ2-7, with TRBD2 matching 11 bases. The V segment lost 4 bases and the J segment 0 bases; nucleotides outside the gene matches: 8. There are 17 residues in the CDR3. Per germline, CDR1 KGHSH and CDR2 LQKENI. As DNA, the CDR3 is TGTGCCAGCTCACTACAGGCGGGACTAGCGGTCTCCTACGAGCAGTACTTC. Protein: CASSLQAGLAVSYEQYF. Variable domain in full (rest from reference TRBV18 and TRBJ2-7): NAGVMQNPRHLVRRRGQEARLRCSPMKGHSHVYWYRQLPEEGLKFMVYLQKENIIDESGMPKERFSAEFPKEGPSILRIQQVVRGDSAAYFCASSLQAGLAVSYEQYFGPGTRLTVT.

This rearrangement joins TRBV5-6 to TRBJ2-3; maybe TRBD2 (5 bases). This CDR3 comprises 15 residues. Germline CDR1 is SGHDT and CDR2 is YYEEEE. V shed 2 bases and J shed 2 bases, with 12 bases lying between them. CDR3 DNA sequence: TGTGCCAGCAGCTTAGCGAGAGGGAACACAGATACGCAGTATTTT. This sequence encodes CASSLARGNTDTQYF.

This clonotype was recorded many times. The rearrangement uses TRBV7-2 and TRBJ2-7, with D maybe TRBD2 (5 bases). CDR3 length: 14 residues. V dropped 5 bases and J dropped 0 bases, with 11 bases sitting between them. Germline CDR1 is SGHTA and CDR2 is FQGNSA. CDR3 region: CASSLGLGSYEQYF. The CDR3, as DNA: TGTGCCAGCAGCCTCGGACTGGGCTCCTACGAGCAGTACTTC.

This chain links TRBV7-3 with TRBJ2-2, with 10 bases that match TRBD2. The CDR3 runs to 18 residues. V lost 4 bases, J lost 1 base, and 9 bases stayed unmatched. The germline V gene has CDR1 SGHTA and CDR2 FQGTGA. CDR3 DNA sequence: TGTGCCAGCAGCTCCAAAGCGGGAGGGGGAAAGAACACCGGGGAGCTGTTTTTT. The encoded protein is CASSSKAGGGKNTGELFF.

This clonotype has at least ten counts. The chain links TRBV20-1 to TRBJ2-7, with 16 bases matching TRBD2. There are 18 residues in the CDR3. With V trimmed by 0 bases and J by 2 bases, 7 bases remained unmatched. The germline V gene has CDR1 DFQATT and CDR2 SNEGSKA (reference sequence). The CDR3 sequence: CSARDGTSGRAFPYEQYF. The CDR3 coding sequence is TGCAGTGCTAGAGATGGGACTAGCGGGAGGGCCTTTCCCTACGAGCAGTACTTC.

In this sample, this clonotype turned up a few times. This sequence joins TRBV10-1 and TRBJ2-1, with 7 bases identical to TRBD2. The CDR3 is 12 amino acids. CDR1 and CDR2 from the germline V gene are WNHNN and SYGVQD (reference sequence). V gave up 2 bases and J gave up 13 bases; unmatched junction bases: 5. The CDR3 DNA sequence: TGCGCCAGCAGTGAGGTCCGGGACTATCAGTTCTTC. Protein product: CASSEVRDYQFF.

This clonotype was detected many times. For the CDR3, the DNA is TGTGCCAGCAGTTACCTAAGCCCCCTAGCGGAGCTCGGGGAGACCCAGTACTTC. This codes for CASSYLSPLAELGETQYF. The chain employs TRBV6-5 and TRBJ2-5; 7 nucleotides agree with TRBD2. Germline trimming cut 2 bases from V and 5 bases from J; bases unmatched to any gene: 17. Germline CDR1 MNHEY, CDR2 SVGAGI. This CDR3 contains 18 residues.

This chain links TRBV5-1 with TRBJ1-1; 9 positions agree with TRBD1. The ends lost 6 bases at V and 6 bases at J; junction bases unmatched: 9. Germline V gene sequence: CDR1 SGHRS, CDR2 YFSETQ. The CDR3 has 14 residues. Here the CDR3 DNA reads TGCGCCAGCAATTACGACAGGGGGTCTTCTGAAGCTTTCTTT. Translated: CASNYDRGSSEAFF.

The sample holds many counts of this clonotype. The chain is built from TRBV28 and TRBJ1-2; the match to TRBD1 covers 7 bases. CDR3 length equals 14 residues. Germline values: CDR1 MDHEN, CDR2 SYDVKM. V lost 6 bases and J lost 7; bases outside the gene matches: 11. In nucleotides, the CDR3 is TGTGCCAGCAGGCCCCCCACAGGGGTTGGTGGCTACACCTTC. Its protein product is CASRPPTGVGGYTF.

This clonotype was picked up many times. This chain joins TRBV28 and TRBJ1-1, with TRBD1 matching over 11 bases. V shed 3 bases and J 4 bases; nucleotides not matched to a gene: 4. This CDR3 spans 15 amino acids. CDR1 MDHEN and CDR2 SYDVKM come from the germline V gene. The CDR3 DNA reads TGTGCCAGCAGTTTTCTCGGGACAGGGGGCACTGAAGCTTTCTTT. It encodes CASSFLGTGGTEAFF.

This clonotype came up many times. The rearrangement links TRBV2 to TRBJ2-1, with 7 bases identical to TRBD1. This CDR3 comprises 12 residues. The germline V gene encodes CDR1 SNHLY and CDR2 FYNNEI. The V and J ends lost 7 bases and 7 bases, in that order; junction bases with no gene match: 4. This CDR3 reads CASTDRENEQFF. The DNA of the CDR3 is TGTGCCAGCACCGACAGGGAGAATGAGCAGTTCTTC.